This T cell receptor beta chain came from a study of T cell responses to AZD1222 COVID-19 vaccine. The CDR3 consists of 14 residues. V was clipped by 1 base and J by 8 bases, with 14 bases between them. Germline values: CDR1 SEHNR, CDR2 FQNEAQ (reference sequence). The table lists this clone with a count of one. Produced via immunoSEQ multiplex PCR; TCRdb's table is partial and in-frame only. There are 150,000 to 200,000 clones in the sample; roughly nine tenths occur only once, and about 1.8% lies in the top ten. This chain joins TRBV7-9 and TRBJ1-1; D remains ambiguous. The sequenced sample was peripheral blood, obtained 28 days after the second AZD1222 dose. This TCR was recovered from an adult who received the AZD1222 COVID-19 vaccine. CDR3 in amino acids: CASSLVGQVIEAFF. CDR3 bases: TGTGCCAGCAGCTTAGTAGGGCAGGTTATAGAAGCTTTCTTT.